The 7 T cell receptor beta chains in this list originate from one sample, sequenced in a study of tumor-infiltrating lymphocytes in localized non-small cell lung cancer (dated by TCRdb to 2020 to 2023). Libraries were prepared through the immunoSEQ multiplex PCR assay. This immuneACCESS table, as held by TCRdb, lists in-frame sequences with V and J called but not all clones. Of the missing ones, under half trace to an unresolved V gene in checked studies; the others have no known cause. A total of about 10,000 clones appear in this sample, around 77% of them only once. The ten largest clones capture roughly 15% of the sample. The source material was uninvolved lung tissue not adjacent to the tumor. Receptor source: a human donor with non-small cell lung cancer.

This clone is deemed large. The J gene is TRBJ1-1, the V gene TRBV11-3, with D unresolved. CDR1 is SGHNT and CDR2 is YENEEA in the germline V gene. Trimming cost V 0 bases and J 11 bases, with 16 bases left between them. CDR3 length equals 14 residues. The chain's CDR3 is CASSLDLGSGLAFF. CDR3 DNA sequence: TGTGCCAGCAGCTTAGATTTAGGTTCGGGTTTGGCTTTCTTT.

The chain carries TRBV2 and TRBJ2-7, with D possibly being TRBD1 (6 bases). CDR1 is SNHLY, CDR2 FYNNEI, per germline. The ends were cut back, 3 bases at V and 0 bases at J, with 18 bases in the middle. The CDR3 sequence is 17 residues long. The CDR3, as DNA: TGTGCCAGCAGTGAGTGGTCAAGGGGACACTCCTCCTACGAGCAGTACTTC. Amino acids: CASSEWSRGHSSYEQYF.

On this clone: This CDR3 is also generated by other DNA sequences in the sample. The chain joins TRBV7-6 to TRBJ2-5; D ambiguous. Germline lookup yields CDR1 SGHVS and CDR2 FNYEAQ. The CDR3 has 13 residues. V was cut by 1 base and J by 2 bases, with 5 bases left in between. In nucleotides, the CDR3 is TGTGCCAGCAGCTTAGGCAGGCAAGAGACCCAGTACTTC. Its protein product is CASSLGRQETQYF.

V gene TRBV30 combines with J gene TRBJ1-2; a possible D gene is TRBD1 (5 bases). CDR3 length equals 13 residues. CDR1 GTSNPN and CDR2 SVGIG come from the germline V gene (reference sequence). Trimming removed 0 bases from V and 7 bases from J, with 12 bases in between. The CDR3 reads CAWSVVAGSGYTF. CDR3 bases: TGTGCCTGGAGTGTAGTGGCAGGGTCTGGCTACACCTTC.

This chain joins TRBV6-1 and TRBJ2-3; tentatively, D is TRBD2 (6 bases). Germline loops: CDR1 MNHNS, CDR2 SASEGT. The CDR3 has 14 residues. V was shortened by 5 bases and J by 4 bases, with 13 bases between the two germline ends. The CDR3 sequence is CASSLRLDPDTQYF. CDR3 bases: TGTGCCAGCAGTCTCCGACTAGACCCAGATACGCAGTATTTT.

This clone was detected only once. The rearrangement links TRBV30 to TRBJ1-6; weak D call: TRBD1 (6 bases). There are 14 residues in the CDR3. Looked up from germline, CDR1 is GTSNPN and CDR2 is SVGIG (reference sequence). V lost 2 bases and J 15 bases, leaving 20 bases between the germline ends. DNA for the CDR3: TGTGCCTGGAGTAACGGGGGCGGTACTGATCTCCTCCACTTT. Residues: CAWSNGGGTDLLHF. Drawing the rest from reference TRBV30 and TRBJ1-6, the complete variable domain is SQTIHQWPATLVQPVGSPLSLECTVEGTSNPNLYWYRQAAGRGLQLLFYSVGIGQISSEVPQNLSASRPQDRQFILSSKKLLLSDSGFYLCAWSNGGGTDLLHFGNGTRLTVT.

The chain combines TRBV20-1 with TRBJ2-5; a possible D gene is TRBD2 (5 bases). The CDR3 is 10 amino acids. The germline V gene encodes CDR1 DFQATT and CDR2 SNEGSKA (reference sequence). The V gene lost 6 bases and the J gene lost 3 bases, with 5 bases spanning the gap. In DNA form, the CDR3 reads TGCAGTGCCGGGGAAGAGACCCAGTACTTC. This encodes CSAGEETQYF.